This is a list of T cell receptor beta chains from one sample in a study of cytomegalovirus exposure and HLA in healthy donors. The protocol was immunoSEQ multiplex PCR, while the TCRdb copy is restricted to in-frame clones and leaves out a portion. The repertoire holds roughly 52,000 clones, with just over 85% as singletons. Sequenced input: PBMCs. All receptors come from a woman aged 25 to 39 in good health and CMV-seronegative. The CDR3 runs from the conserved cysteine through the conserved F or W. D genes are given only for firm matches. Clone size is not always given. Where it is, it says once, few, many or a class for expanded clones.

>TRBJ2-4|.|TRBV2|.
TGTGCCAGCAGTCCTATTGGAGAGAGCTCGGCAGCCAAAAACATTCAGTACTTC
CASSPIGESSAAKNIQYF
>TRBJ2-3|TRBD1|TRBV19|.
TGTGCCAGTAGTATAGATATGACAGGGGCGGATACGCAGTATTTT
CASSIDMTGADTQYF
>TRBJ2-7|.|TRBV28|few
TGTGCCAGCAGCTTGACAAGGTCCTACGAGCAGTACTTC
CASSLTRSYEQYF
>TRBJ1-2|TRBD1|TRBV25-1|.
TGTGCCAGCAGTGAAGATAACCGGGACAGGGGACGAGGCTACACCTTC
CASSEDNRDRGRGYTF
>TRBJ1-3|.|TRBV29-1|.
TGCAGCGCCGCCCCAGACTCTGGAAACACCATATATTTT
CSAAPDSGNTIYF
>TRBJ2-7|TRBD1|TRBV11-2|.
TGTGCCAGCAGCTTAGGGACAGGGGGTGCGTCGTCCTACGAGCAGTACTTC
CASSLGTGGASSYEQYF
>TRBJ2-5|.|TRBV5-1|.
TGCGCCAGCAGCTTCCGAAGCTACCAAGAGACCCAGTACTTC
CASSFRSYQETQYF
>TRBJ2-7|.|TRBV9|.
TGTGCCAGCAGCGTAGGCCCCCAGCTATTGCGGGACGACCCCTACGAGCAGTACTTC
CASSVGPQLLRDDPYEQYF
>TRBJ2-1|TRBD1|TRBV27|.
TGTGCCAGCAGCCCCCTCGGGACAGGGGAGTTCTTC
CASSPLGTGEFF
>TRBJ2-7|.|TRBV29-1|.
TGCAGCGTTCGAACAGGGAGCTCCTACGAGCAGTACTTC
CSVRTGSSYEQYF
>TRBJ1-2|TRBD1|TRBV30|.
TGTGCCTTCACAGGGGGCGGCTACACCTTC
CAFTGGGYTF
>TRBJ2-1|TRBD2|TRBV27|.
TGTGCCAGCAGTCAGGGACTAGCGGGCAATGAGCAGTTCTTC
CASSQGLAGNEQFF
>TRBJ2-7|TRBD1|TRBV7-9|.
TGTGCCAGCAGGCTCGGGACAGGAGGCTACGAGCAGTACTTC
CASRLGTGGYEQYF
>TRBJ2-5|.|TRBV25-1|.
TGTGCCAGCAGTGAAGCGGCGGGGTCCTGGACCCAGTACTTC
CASSEAAGSWTQYF
>TRBJ2-2|.|TRBV6-5|.
TGTGCCAGCACCCCCTCCCCAGACGCGGTCGGGGAGCTGTTTTTT
CASTPSPDAVGELFF
>TRBJ2-7|TRBD2|TRBV10-3|.
TGTGCCATCAGTGAGTCGCCGGCTAGCGGGAGGTACGAGCAGTACTTC
CAISESPASGRYEQYF
>TRBJ2-6|.|TRBV19|once
TGTGCCAGTAGTACCGGACAGTCTGGGGCCAACGTCCTGACTTTC
CASSTGQSGANVLTF
>TRBJ1-2|.|TRBV11-3|.
TGCGCCAGCAGCACTCGACAGCCCCCTAACTATGGCTACACCTTC
CASSTRQPPNYGYTF
>TRBJ2-1|TRBD2|TRBV7-2|.
TGTGCCAGCAGCCAACGGGCGGGAGGATCGACCAATGAGCAGTTCTTC
CASSQRAGGSTNEQFF
>TRBJ2-2|.|TRBV14|.
TGTGCCAGCAGAGCTACGGTTAAGAACACCGGGGAGCTGTTTTTT
CASRATVKNTGELFF
>TRBJ2-5|.|TRBV16|.
TGTGCCAGCAGCCCGGCGGGGCCGGAGACCCAGTACTTC
CASSPAGPETQYF
>TRBJ1-1|.|TRBV4-1|.
TGCGCCAGCAGGGGGACACTAAGGAACACTGAAGCTTTCTTT
CASRGTLRNTEAFF
>TRBJ2-7|.|TRBV27|.
TGTGCCAGCAGTTCCCTCCGGACAGGGAGGGTGGGGGAGCAGTACTTC
CASSSLRTGRVGEQYF
>TRBJ1-1|TRBD1|TRBV5-5|.
TGTGCCAGCAGCTTGACAGGGGGCAAGAACACTGAAGCTTTCTTT
CASSLTGGKNTEAFF
>TRBJ2-7|.|TRBV9|once
TGTGCCAGCAGTCGACAGGCCTACGAGCAGTACTTC
CASSRQAYEQYF
>TRBJ1-1|.|TRBV28|.
TGTGCCAGCAGTTTGGGCGTAGCTTTCTTT
CASSLGVAFF
>TRBJ2-7|TRBD2|TRBV11-2|.
TGTGCCAGCAGCGATCTAGCGGGAGGAATCTACGAGCAGTACTTC
CASSDLAGGIYEQYF
>TRBJ1-2|TRBD1|TRBV28|.
TGTGCCAGCAGATCGTCGGGGACAGTCTATGGCTACACCTTC
CASRSSGTVYGYTF
>TRBJ1-3|.|TRBV27|.
TGTGCCAGCAGACTCTCAGGGGGAAACACCATATATTTT
CASRLSGGNTIYF
>TRBJ2-5|.|TRBV13|.
TGTGCCAGCAGCCCAGGAACATACCAAGAGACCCAGTACTTC
CASSPGTYQETQYF
>TRBJ2-7|.|TRBV5-1|.
TGCGCCAGCAGCTTGGTACGGGGGATGGGGTCCTACGAGCAGTACTTC
CASSLVRGMGSYEQYF
>TRBJ2-7|TRBD1|TRBV7-9|.
TGTGCCAGCATCGGGACAGGGGACACCTACGAGCAGTACTTC
CASIGTGDTYEQYF
>TRBJ2-5|.|TRBV2|.
TGTGCCAGCAGTCCGTCGACAGGTATTGCTCAAGAGACCCAGTACTTC
CASSPSTGIAQETQYF
>TRBJ2-7|.|TRBV21-1|.
TGTGCCAGCAGCAACCACCTAGCGGGAGGCCTTTCCTCCTACGAGCAGTACTTC
CASSNHLAGGLSSYEQYF
>TRBJ1-2|.|TRBV27|.
TGTGCCAGCAGTTTGGGGGGTAGGGCTGGCTACACCTTC
CASSLGGRAGYTF
>TRBJ2-7|TRBD1|TRBV5-5|medium-sized
TGTGCCAGCAGCTACCGGACAGGGGGTGATTACGAGCAGTACTTC
CASSYRTGGDYEQYF
>TRBJ2-1|TRBD1|TRBV9|.
TGTGCCAGCAGCACAACGACAGGGGGGTCCTACAATGAGCAGTTCTTC
CASSTTTGGSYNEQFF
>TRBJ2-3|.|TRBV6-5|medium-sized
TGTGCCAGCAGTTATGGTGGACAGATCACAGATACGCAGTATTTT
CASSYGGQITDTQYF
>TRBJ2-1|.|TRBV9|.
TGTGCCAGCAGCGCGGAGTACAATGAGCAGTTCTTC
CASSAEYNEQFF
>TRBJ2-3|TRBD1|TRBV27|.
TGTGCCAGCAGTTTAGGGGGTCAGGGGGCAGATACGCAGTATTTT
CASSLGGQGADTQYF
>TRBJ2-5|TRBD1|TRBV5-6|.
TGTGCCAGCAGCTCAACAGGGGTGGCAGAGACCCAGTACTTC
CASSSTGVAETQYF
>TRBJ1-2|TRBD1|TRBV2|.
TGTGCCAGCAGTCGGGACAGGGGGAACTATGGCTACACCTTC
CASSRDRGNYGYTF
>TRBJ2-3|TRBD2|TRBV28|.
TGTGCCAGCAGTTTCCTACTAGCGGACACGCAGTATTTT
CASSFLLADTQYF
>TRBJ1-1|.|TRBV6-6|.
TGTGCCAGCAGTTACTCTACCAGGCCCACTGAAGCTTTCTTT
CASSYSTRPTEAFF
>TRBJ2-4|.|TRBV29-1|.
TGCAGCGTTGAGACAAGCCAAGCCAAAAACATTCAGTACTTC
CSVETSQAKNIQYF
>TRBJ2-3|.|TRBV7-2|once
TGTGCCAGCACCAAAGTGAGTGGGCCTACAGATACGCAGTATTTT
CASTKVSGPTDTQYF
>TRBJ1-5|TRBD1|TRBV4-3|once
TGCGCCAGCAGCCAAGGAGGGGGCGGTCAGCCCCAGCATTTT
CASSQGGGGQPQHF
>TRBJ1-5|TRBD1|TRBV10-3|.
TGTGCCATCAGTGGACAGGGTCGCAATCAGCCCCAGCATTTT
CAISGQGRNQPQHF
>TRBJ2-7|TRBD2|TRBV9|.
TGTGCCAGCAGCGTCGATCCGGGACTAGCGGTCGAGCAGTACTTC
CASSVDPGLAVEQYF